This TCR beta chain stems from a study of Graves' ophthalmopathy and Graves' hyperthyroidism. Study conclusions and caveats: Most thyroid clonotypes with frequency above 0.001 were detected in blood too.

RNA transcripts served as template for amplifying TCR beta CDR3 sequences. First-round RT-PCR employed HTBI primers, with a second-round multiplex PCR after it. TCRdb passed the multiplex PCR reads through MiXCR, listing each CDR3 protein once. The sample holds almost 750,000 distinct CDR3 sequences, roughly 40% seen once. This clonotype was found many times. Its target is unknown. The CDR3 loop spans 13 amino acids. Germline CDR1 is SEHNR and CDR2 is FQNEAQ (reference sequence). Trimming removed 10 bases from V and 11 bases from J, with 23 bases in between. The sequenced sample was peripheral blood. This TCR was sampled from an adult man with Graves' ophthalmopathy. The chain links TRBV7-9 to TRBJ1-1; D might be TRBD1 (6 bases). CDR3 DNA sequence: TGTGCCACCCTAAATCGGGACACCTTGGATGCTTTCTTT. Encoded protein: CATLNRDTLDAFF.